This passage covers 27 T cell receptor beta chains from one sample sequenced in a study of shared clonotypes between healthy human individuals. Some clones are missing from TCRdb's copy, which holds only in-frame ones; the method was immunoSEQ multiplex PCR. The data hold over a million clones, with about 75% observed a single time. The sequenced material came from memory CD4+ T cells sorted from blood. As for subset: CD45RA-negative fraction. The receptors were gathered from a young man in good health.

This clone was counted between two and nine times. The genes are TRBV2 and TRBJ1-5; the D gene is possibly TRBD1 (5 bases). Germline lookup yields CDR1 SNHLY and CDR2 FYNNEI. This CDR3 has 13 residues. Trimming shortened V by 4 bases and J by 4 bases, and 8 bases separated the two germline ends. The CDR3 bases are TGTGCCAGCAGTGCCTCAGGGAATCAGCCCCAGCATTTT. It encodes CASSASGNQPQHF.

The V call is TRBV19, the J call TRBJ2-2, with no clear D. The CDR3 covers 16 residues. The germline CDR1 and CDR2 sequences are LNHDA and SQIVND (reference sequence). Deletions cut 5 bases from V and 0 bases from J, with 13 bases between. The CDR3 nucleotides read TGTGCCAGTAGTGTCCGGGTCTCGACGAACACCGGGGAGCTGTTTTTT. It is translated as CASSVRVSTNTGELFF.

V gene TRBV5-1 combines with J gene TRBJ2-1; 8 bases fit TRBD2. This CDR3 spans 16 amino acids. CDR1 is SGHRS and CDR2 is YFSETQ in the germline V gene. The J segment lost 6 bases and the V segment lost 5 bases, leaving 13 bases of the junction unmatched. The CDR3 nucleotides read TGCGCCAGCAGAGACACGACGGGAGGGCCGGTCAATGAGCAGTTCTTC. This gives the protein CASRDTTGGPVNEQFF. The whole variable domain, filled in from reference TRBV5-1 and TRBJ2-1, reads KAGVTQTPRYLIKTRGQQVTLSCSPISGHRSVSWYQQTPGQGLQFLFEYFSETQRNKGNFPGRFSGRQFSNSRSEMNVSTLELGDSALYLCASRDTTGGPVNEQFFGPGTRLTVL.

This rearrangement joins TRBV7-2 to TRBJ2-1; D is perhaps TRBD1 or TRBD2 (5 bases each). In germline, CDR1 is SGHTA, CDR2 FQGNSA. The V end lost 3 bases, the J end lost 10 bases, and 13 bases lay between the germline ends. This CDR3 contains 13 residues. The CDR3 bases are TGTGCCAGCAGCTTCCCCTGGGGGTCAGAGCAGTTCTTC. This translates into CASSFPWGSEQFF.

V gene TRBV11-3 combines with J gene TRBJ2-1; no clear D gene. V lost 0 bases to trimming and J lost 0 bases, with 6 bases between them. The germline gives CDR1 SGHNT, CDR2 YENEEA. This CDR3 has 15 residues. The CDR3 sequence is CASSLELGSYNEQFF. For the CDR3, the DNA is TGTGCCAGCAGCTTAGAGCTAGGCTCCTACAATGAGCAGTTCTTC.

In this sample, this clone turned up a few times. The rearrangement uses TRBV19 and TRBJ2-1; 7 bases fit TRBD1. The J segment lost 9 bases and the V segment lost 3 bases, leaving 8 bases of the junction unmatched. Germline CDR1 reads LNHDA; CDR2 reads SQIVND (reference sequence). This CDR3 contains 14 residues. CDR3 bases: TGTGCCAGTAGTATGATGACAGGGCGTAGTGAGCAGTTCTTC. The encoded protein is CASSMMTGRSEQFF.

The J gene is TRBJ2-2, the V gene TRBV5-4; 8 nucleotides line up with TRBD1. The CDR3 consists of 17 residues. The V gene end was trimmed by 0 bases and the J gene end by 6 bases; junction bases not matched to a gene: 10. The germline V gene has CDR1 SGHNT and CDR2 YYREEE (reference sequence). The CDR3 region has the DNA TGTGCCAGCAGCTTGGGTCAGGGGGCGAGACCGGCCGGGGAGCTGTTTTTT. As protein: CASSLGQGARPAGELFF.

The rearrangement joins TRBV15 to TRBJ1-4; TRBD1 is a possible D gene (5 bases). Trimming took 1 base from V and 0 from J, leaving 9 bases between them. The CDR3 totals 16 residues. CDR1 is LNHNV and CDR2 is YYDKDF in the germline V gene (reference sequence). The CDR3 spells CATSRGRGPTNEKLFF. CDR3 nucleotide sequence: TGTGCCACCAGCAGAGGTCGGGGACCAACTAATGAAAAACTGTTTTTT. The full variable domain, completed using reference TRBV15 and TRBJ1-4, is DAMVIQNPRYQVTQFGKPVTLSCSQTLNHNVMYWYQQKSSQAPKLLFHYYDKDFNNEADTPDNFQSRRPNTSFCFLDIRSPGLGDTAMYLCATSRGRGPTNEKLFFGSGTQLSVL.

This sequence joins TRBV5-4 and TRBJ2-3; D is undetermined. CDR1 is SGHNT, CDR2 YYREEE, per germline (reference sequence). V was trimmed by 4 bases and J by 2 bases, leaving 14 bases between them. This CDR3 has 15 residues. CDR3 DNA sequence: TGTGCCAGCAGCCAGGCCCGGGCCGCCACAGATACGCAGTATTTT. It encodes CASSQARAATDTQYF.

V gene TRBV30 combines with J gene TRBJ2-5, with 9 bases identical to TRBD1. The J call may be mistaken, given a closer DNA end match to TRBJ2-7. CDR1 GTSNPN and CDR2 SVGIG come from the germline V gene (reference sequence). This CDR3 is 14 amino acids long. CDR3 in DNA: TGTGCCTGGAGTGCCGGGACAGGGTACTACGAGCAGTACTTC. Protein sequence: CAWSAGTGYYEQYF.

The genes are TRBV28 and TRBJ1-3; no firm D call. The germline CDR1 and CDR2 sequences are MDHEN and SYDVKM. This CDR3 has 14 residues. V lost 3 bases and J 2 bases, leaving 8 bases between the germline ends. This CDR3 reads CASSFGLAGNTIYF. In DNA, the CDR3 is TGTGCCAGCAGTTTTGGACTCGCTGGAAACACCATATATTTT. The full variable domain, in which reference TRBV28 and TRBJ1-3 provide the parts outside the CDR3, is DVKVTQSSRYLVKRTGEKVFLECVQDMDHENMFWYRQDPGLGLRLIYFSYDVKMKEKGDIPEGYSVSREKKERFSLILESASTNQTSMYLCASSFGLAGNTIYFGEGSWLTVV.

This clone was counted only a few times. The V call is TRBV6-7, the J call TRBJ2-1, with TRBD2 matching 14 bases. TRBV6-7 has ORF status, its function being uncertain. The V segment lost 6 bases and the J segment 0 bases; nucleotides outside the gene matches: 7. This CDR3 contains 18 residues. The CDR3, as DNA: TGTGCCAGCAGCCCCGGGACTAGCGGGGGACTCTCCTACAATGAGCAGTTCTTC. Protein product: CASSPGTSGGLSYNEQFF.

This clone has a single count. V is TRBV7-9 and J is TRBJ2-5, with 8 bases identical to TRBD2. Per germline, CDR1 SEHNR and CDR2 FQNEAQ (reference sequence). V trimming: 5 bases; J trimming: 13 bases; junction bases outside the gene matches: 12. CDR3 length equals 13 residues. The CDR3 nucleotides are TGTGCCAGCAGCCCCCGGGGGGGCCTCCCGTGGTACTTC. Its translation is CASSPRGGLPWYF.

The chain links TRBV11-2 to TRBJ1-1; D may be TRBD1 (6 bases). Germline V CDR1 and CDR2: SGHAT, FQNNGV. Trimming removed 1 base from V and 4 bases from J, with 13 bases in between. The CDR3 consists of 15 residues. The CDR3 nucleotides are TGTGCCAGCAGCTTAGGCCTGACAGGAGGCACTGAAGCTTTCTTT. Translated, it gives CASSLGLTGGTEAFF.

This clone came up once. V and J are TRBV30 and TRBJ2-1, with TRBD2 matching 10 bases. Germline CDR1 is GTSNPN and CDR2 is SVGIG (reference sequence). The length of the CDR3 is 13 residues. V lost 5 bases to trimming and J lost 9 bases; unmatched junction nucleotides: 7. This CDR3 is CAWEREGRGEQFF. The DNA for the CDR3 is TGTGCCTGGGAGCGGGAGGGTCGGGGTGAGCAGTTCTTC.

The chain recombines TRBV7-2 with TRBJ2-7; D ambiguous. This CDR3 has 13 residues. In germline, CDR1 is SGHTA, CDR2 FQGNSA. V lost 2 bases to trimming and J lost 2 bases, with 7 bases between them. The CDR3 DNA is TGTGCCAGCAGCTTAAGTTCGCCCTACGAGCAGTACTTC. Protein: CASSLSSPYEQYF. Together with reference TRBV7-2 and TRBJ2-7, the CDR3 gives the full variable domain: GAGVSQSPSNKVTEKGKDVELRCDPISGHTALYWYRQSLGQGLEFLIYFQGNSAPDKSGLPSDRFSAERTGGSVSTLTIQRTQQEDSAVYLCASSLSSPYEQYFGPGTRLTVT.

V is TRBV4-1 and J is TRBJ1-1; D unresolved. CDR3 size: 16 residues. V was clipped by 2 bases and J by 2 bases, with 15 bases between them. Germline-derived CDR1 and CDR2 are MGHRA and YSYEKL. As DNA, the CDR3 is TGCGCCAGCAGCCAAACGGCTCATTGGGGAAACACTGAAGCTTTCTTT. It encodes CASSQTAHWGNTEAFF.

J is TRBJ2-3 and V is TRBV5-6; TRBD2 matches 11 bases. CDR1 is SGHDT and CDR2 is YYEEEE in the germline V gene. The J segment lost 5 bases and the V segment lost 0 bases, leaving 5 bases of the junction unmatched. The CDR3 runs to 16 residues. CDR3 nucleotide sequence: TGTGCCAGCAGCTTGGTAGTAGCGGGGGGGATAGATACGCAGTATTTT. Encoded protein: CASSLVVAGGIDTQYF.

This clone has a single count. The V call is TRBV11-2, the J call TRBJ2-3; D is perhaps TRBD1 (5 bases). The CDR3 contains 13 residues. The germline V gene encodes CDR1 SGHAT and CDR2 FQNNGV. V dropped 4 bases and J dropped 8 bases, with 13 bases sitting between them. The CDR3 bases are TGTGCCAGCAGCTCTACCTATCAGGGTACGCAGTATTTT. Amino acid sequence: CASSSTYQGTQYF.

The chain recombines TRBV4-1 with TRBJ1-3; possible D gene TRBD1, 5 bases. There are 17 residues in the CDR3. The V gene lost 1 base and the J gene lost 5 bases, with 18 bases spanning the gap. Looked up from germline, CDR1 is MGHRA and CDR2 is YSYEKL. The CDR3 bases are TGCGCCAGCAGCCAAGGGGCGAAAACCGGGGCACGAAACACCATATATTTT. It translates to CASSQGAKTGARNTIYF.

Points on this clone: A read error is possible here, since a much larger clone lies one base away. The chain couples TRBV10-1 to TRBJ2-7; D is unclear. Germline lookup yields CDR1 WNHNN and CDR2 SYGVQD (reference sequence). The CDR3 contains 13 residues. CDR3 sequence (DNA): TGCGCCGGCAGTGAGTCTGGGTCCTACGAGCAGTACTTC. Translating it yields CAGSESGSYEQYF.

The V call is TRBV7-2, the J call TRBJ2-7, with 11 bases aligning to TRBD1. The CDR3 runs 15 residues. Germline CDR1 and CDR2: SGHTA and FQGNSA. Unmatched junction bases numbered 7, after V lost 2 bases and J lost 7 bases. The CDR3 DNA reads TGTGCCAGCAGCTTACAGGGACAGGGGGTCGGGGAGCAGTACTTC. This codes for CASSLQGQGVGEQYF.

This clone showed up just once. The rearrangement links TRBV6-5 to TRBJ2-7; D possibly matches TRBD1 or TRBD2 (6 bases each). Per the germline V gene, CDR1 is MNHEY and CDR2 is SVGAGI. The CDR3 runs to 13 residues. Trimming stripped 9 bases from V and 1 base from J, with 13 bases between. The CDR3 DNA follows: TGTGCCAGTCACAGGGCGGGATCCTACGAGCAGTACTTC. This codes for CASHRAGSYEQYF.

V gene TRBV7-6 combines with J gene TRBJ2-3; TRBD1 might be the D (6 bases). Trimming removed 6 bases at V and 2 bases at J, with 12 bases between. CDR3 length: 14 residues. The V gene's germline CDR1 is SGHVS and CDR2 FNYEAQ. The CDR3 spells CASSSTGNTDTQYF. The CDR3 DNA is TGTGCCAGCAGTTCTACAGGGAACACAGATACGCAGTATTTT.

Concerning this clone itself: Distinct nucleotide sequences in the sample also encode this CDR3. The chain is built from TRBV11-2 and TRBJ2-5; D is ambiguous. Deletions cut 1 base from V and 4 bases from J, with 10 bases between. This CDR3 is 14 amino acids long. CDR1 is SGHAT, CDR2 FQNNGV, per germline. CDR3 DNA: TGTGCCAGCAGCTTAGGGGGAACGAGAGAGACCCAGTACTTC. Encoded protein: CASSLGGTRETQYF.

The chain links TRBV28 to TRBJ2-7; 8 positions match TRBD1. The CDR3 loop spans 14 amino acids. V shed 6 bases and J 0 bases; nucleotides not matched to a gene: 4. CDR1 is MDHEN, CDR2 SYDVKM, per germline. The CDR3 is CASSSGTGSYEQYF. The DNA for the CDR3 is TGTGCCAGCAGCTCCGGGACAGGCTCCTACGAGCAGTACTTC.

The J gene is TRBJ2-7, the V gene TRBV6-1; D unresolved. Germline V lookup: CDR1 MNHNS, CDR2 SASEGT. The V gene lost 2 bases and the J gene lost 0 bases, with 11 bases spanning the gap. The CDR3 totals 15 residues. The CDR3 loop is CASSERSLSSYEQYF. The CDR3 region has the DNA TGTGCCAGCAGTGAACGGTCTCTAAGCTCCTACGAGCAGTACTTC.